This T cell receptor (beta chain) was captured in a study of T-cell memory formation after mild COVID-19. J gave up 2 bases and V 4 bases, and 5 bases lay outside the gene matches. The CDR3 totals 14 residues. The germline V gene has CDR1 MGHRA and CDR2 YSYEKL. TCRdb ran MiXCR on the 5' RACE reads and lists one entry per CDR3 protein. The sample lists roughly 150,000 distinct CDR3 sequences, under 30% occurring once. The genes are TRBV4-1 and TRBJ2-7, with TRBD1 matching over 7 bases. The source of this sequence is an adult woman who had mild COVID-19 (a few samples of this study predate the infection). Cell type and time point are not known. Sequenced sample: PBMCs or a T cell subset sorted from them (not recorded which). CDR3 nucleotide sequence: TGCGCCAGCAGCCTGGGGACAGCAACCTACGAGCAGTACTTC. Translating it yields CASSLGTATYEQYF.